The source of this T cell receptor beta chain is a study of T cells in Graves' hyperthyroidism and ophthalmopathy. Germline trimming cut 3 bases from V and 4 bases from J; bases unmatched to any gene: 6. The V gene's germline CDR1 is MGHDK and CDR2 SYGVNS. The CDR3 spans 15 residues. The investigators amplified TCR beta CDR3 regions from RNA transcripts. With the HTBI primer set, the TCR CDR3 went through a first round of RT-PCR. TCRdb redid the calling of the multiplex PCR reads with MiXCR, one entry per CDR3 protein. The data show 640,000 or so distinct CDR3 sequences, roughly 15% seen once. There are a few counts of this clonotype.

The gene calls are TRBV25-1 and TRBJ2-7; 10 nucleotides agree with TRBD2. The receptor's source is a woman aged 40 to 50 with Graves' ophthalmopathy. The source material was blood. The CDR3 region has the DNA TGTGCCAGCAGTGATGGACTAGCGGACAAGTACGAGCAGTACTTC. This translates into CASSDGLADKYEQYF.